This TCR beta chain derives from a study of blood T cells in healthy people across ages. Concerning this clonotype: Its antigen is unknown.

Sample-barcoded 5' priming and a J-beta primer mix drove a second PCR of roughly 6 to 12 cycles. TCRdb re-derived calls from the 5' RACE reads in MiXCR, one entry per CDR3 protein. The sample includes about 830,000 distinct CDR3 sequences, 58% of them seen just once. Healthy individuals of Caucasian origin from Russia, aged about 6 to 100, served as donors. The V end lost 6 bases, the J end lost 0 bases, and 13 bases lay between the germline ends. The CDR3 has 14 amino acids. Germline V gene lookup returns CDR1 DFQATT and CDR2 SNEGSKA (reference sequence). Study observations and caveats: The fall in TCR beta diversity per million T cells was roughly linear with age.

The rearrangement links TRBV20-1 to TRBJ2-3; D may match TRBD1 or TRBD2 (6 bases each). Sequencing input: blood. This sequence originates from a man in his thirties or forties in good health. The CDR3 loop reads CSARPGASTDTQYF. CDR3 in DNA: TGCAGTGCCCGACCGGGGGCTAGCACAGATACGCAGTATTTT.